This T cell receptor (beta chain) originates from a study of T-cell reconstitution after alpha-beta-depleted transplantation in children. TCRbeta library construction was performed incorporating unique molecular identifiers. TCRdb reprocessed the PCR reads with MiXCR, giving one entry per CDR3 protein. The repertoire holds approximately 190,000 distinct CDR3 sequences, 5% to 6.5% seen once, with around 4.1% in the top ten. This clonotype appeared many times. This clonotype was obtained from a girl in the first two years of life with combined immunodeficiency, due to receive a stem cell transplant. Sequencing used PBMCs, obtained before TCRalphabeta/CD19-depleted stem cell transplant.

In DNA, the CDR3 is TGTGCCAGCAGCTCCCGACAGAGCCAAGAGACCCAGTACTTC. Translating gives CASSSRQSQETQYF. The V and J genes are TRBV7-2 and TRBJ2-5; D is perhaps TRBD1 (5 bases). The CDR3 loop spans 14 amino acids. The germline CDR1 and CDR2 sequences are SGHTA and FQGNSA. Trimming pared 4 bases from V and 1 base from J, leaving 10 bases between.